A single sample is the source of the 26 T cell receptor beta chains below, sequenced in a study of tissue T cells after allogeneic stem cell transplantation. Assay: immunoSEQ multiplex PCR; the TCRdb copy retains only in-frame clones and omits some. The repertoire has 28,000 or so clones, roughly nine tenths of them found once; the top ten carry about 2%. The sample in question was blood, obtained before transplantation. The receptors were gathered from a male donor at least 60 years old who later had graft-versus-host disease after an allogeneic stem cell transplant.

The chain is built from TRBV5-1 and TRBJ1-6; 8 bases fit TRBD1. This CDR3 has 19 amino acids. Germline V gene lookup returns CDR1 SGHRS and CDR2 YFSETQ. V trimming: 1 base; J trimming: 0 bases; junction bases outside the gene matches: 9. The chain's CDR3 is CASSLRDRGLSSYNSPLHF. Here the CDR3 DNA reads TGCGCCAGCAGCTTGAGAGACAGGGGTCTTAGCTCCTATAATTCACCCCTCCACTTT.

CDR3 region: CASRQPGLAGPETQYF. CDR3 in DNA: TGTGCCAGCAGGCAACCGGGACTAGCGGGACCAGAGACCCAGTACTTC. The chain couples TRBV28 to TRBJ2-5, with 13 bases lining up with TRBD2. Germline CDR1 and CDR2: MDHEN and SYDVKM. V shed 6 bases, J shed 4 bases, and the junction held 8 bases outside the gene matches. The CDR3 length is 16 residues.

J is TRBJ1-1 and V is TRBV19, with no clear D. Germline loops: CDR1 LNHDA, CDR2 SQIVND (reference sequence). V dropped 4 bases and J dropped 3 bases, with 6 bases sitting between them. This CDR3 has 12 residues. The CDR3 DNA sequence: TGTGCCAGTAGTACGAGATACACTGAAGCTTTCTTT. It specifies CASSTRYTEAFF.

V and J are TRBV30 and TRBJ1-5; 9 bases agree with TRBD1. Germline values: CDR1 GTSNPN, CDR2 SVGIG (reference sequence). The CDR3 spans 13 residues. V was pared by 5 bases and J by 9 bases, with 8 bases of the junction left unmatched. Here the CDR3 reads CAWDRDRVPPQHF. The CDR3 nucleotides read TGTGCCTGGGACCGGGACAGGGTACCGCCCCAGCATTTT.

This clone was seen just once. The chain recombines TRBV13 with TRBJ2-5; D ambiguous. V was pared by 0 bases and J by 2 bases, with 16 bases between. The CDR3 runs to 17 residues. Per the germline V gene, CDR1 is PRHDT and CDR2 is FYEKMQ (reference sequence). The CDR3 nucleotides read TGTGCCAGCAGCTTAGGGGGAAGTGTGGGTCTTCAAGAGACCCAGTACTTC. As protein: CASSLGGSVGLQETQYF.

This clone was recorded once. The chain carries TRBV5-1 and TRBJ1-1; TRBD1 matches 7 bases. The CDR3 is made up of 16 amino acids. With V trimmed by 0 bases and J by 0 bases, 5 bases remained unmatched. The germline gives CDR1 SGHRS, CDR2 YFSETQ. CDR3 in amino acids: CASSLETGAMNTEAFF. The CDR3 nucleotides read TGCGCCAGCAGCTTGGAAACAGGGGCGATGAACACTGAAGCTTTCTTT.

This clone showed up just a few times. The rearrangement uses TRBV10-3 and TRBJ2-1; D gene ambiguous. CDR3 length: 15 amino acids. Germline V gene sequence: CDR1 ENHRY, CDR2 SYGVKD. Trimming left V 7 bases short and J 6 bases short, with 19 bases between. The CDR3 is CAITREEDISNEQFF. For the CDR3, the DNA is TGTGCCATCACCCGAGAAGAAGACATCTCCAATGAGCAGTTCTTC.

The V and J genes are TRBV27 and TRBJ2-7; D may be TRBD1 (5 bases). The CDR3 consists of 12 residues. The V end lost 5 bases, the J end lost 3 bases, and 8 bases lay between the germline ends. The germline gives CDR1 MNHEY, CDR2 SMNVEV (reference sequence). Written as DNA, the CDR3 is TGTGCCAGCAGTCCGACAGTCTACGAGCAGTACTTC. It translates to CASSPTVYEQYF.

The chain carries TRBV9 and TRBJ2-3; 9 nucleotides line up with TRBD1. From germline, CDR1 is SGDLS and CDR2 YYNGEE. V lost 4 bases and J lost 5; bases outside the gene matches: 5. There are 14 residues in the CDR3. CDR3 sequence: CASSPRDREDTQYF. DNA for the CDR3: TGTGCCAGCAGCCCTCGGGACAGGGAAGATACGCAGTATTTT.

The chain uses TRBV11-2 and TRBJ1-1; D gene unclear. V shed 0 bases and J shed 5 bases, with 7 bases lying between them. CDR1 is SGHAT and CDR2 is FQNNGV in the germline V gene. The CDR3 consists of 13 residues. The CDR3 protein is CASSLDRGTEAFF. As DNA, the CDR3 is TGTGCCAGCAGCTTAGATCGAGGAACTGAAGCTTTCTTT.

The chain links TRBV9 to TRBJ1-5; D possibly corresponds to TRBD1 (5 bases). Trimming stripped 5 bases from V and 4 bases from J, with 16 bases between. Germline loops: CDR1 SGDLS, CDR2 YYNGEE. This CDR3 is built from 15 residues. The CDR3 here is CASSGPGANNQPQHF. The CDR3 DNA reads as TGTGCCAGCAGTGGACCCGGGGCAAATAATCAGCCCCAGCATTTT.

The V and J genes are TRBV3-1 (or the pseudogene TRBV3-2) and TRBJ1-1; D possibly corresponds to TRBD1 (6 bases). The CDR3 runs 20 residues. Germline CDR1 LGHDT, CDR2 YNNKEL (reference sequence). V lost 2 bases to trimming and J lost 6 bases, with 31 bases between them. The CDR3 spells CASSQFSTPRGGRLGPEAFF. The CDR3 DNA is TGTGCCAGCAGCCAATTCTCCACCCCCAGGGGTGGGCGCTTAGGGCCTGAAGCTTTCTTT.

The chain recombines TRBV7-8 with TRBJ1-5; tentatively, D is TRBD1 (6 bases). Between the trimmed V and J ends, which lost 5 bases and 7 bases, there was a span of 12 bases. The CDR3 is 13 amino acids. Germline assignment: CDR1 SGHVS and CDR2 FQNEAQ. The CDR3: CASSPDRPQPQHF. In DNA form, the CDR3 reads TGTGCCAGCAGCCCCGACAGGCCGCAGCCCCAGCATTTT.

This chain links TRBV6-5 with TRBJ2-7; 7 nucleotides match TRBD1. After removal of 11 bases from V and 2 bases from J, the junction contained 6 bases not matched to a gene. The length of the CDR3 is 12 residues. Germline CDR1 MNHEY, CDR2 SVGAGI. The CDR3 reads CAVHRGPYEQYF. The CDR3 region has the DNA TGTGCCGTACACAGGGGTCCCTACGAGCAGTACTTC.

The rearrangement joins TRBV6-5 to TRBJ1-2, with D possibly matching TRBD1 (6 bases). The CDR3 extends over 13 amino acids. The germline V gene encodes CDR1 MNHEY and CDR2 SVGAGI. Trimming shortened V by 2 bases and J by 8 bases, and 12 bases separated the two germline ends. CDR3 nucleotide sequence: TGTGCCAGCAGTTACGGGCAGGGGAGAGGCTACACCTTC. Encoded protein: CASSYGQGRGYTF.

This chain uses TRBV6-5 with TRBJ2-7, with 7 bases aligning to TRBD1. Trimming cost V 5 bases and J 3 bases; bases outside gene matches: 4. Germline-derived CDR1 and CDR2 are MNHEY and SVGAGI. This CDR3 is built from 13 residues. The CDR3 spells CASSMGDSYEQYF. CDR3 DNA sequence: TGTGCCAGCAGTATGGGGGACAGCTACGAGCAGTACTTC.

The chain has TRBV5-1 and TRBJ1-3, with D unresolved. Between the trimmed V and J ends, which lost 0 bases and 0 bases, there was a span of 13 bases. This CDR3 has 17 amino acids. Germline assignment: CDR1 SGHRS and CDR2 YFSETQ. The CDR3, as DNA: TGCGCCAGCAGCTTGGGCTTAACCCCCAGCTCTGGAAACACCATATATTTT. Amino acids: CASSLGLTPSSGNTIYF. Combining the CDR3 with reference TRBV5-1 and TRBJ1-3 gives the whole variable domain KAGVTQTPRYLIKTRGQQVTLSCSPISGHRSVSWYQQTPGQGLQFLFEYFSETQRNKGNFPGRFSGRQFSNSRSEMNVSTLELGDSALYLCASSLGLTPSSGNTIYFGEGSWLTVV.

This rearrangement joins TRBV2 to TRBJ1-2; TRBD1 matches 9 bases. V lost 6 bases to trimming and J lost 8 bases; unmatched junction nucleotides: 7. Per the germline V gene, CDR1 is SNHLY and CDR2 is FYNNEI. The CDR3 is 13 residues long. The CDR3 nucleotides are TGTGCCAGCAGCGTACAGGGGGCAAAAGGCTACACCTTC. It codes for CASSVQGAKGYTF.

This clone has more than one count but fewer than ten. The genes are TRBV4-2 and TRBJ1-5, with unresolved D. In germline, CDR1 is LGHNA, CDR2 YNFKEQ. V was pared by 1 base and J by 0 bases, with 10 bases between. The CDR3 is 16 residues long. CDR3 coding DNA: TGTGCCAGCAGCCAAGGGGCAGACTATAGCAATCAGCCCCAGCATTTT. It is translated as CASSQGADYSNQPQHF.

CDR3 in DNA: TGCGCCAGCAGAACCCAAAGCAGACCCCGGGACTACCTAACCTACGAGCAGTACTTC. This sequence encodes CASRTQSRPRDYLTYEQYF. The V gene is TRBV10-1, the J gene TRBJ2-7, with 7 positions matching TRBD2. The germline CDR1 and CDR2 sequences are WNHNN and SYGVQD (reference sequence). J gave up 2 bases and V 6 bases, and 22 bases lay outside the gene matches. The CDR3 has 19 amino acids.

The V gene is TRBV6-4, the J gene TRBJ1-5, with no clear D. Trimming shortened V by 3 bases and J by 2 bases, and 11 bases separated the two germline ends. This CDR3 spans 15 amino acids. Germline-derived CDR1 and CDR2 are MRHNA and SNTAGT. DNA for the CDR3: TGTGCCAGCAGTGAGATGCCCGGAGGCAATCAGCCCCAGCATTTT. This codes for CASSEMPGGNQPQHF.

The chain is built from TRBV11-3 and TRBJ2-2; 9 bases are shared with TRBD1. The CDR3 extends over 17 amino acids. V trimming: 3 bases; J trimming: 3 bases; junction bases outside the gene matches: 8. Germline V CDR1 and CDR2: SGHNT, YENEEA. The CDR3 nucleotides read TGTGCCAGCAGCTTGGGACAGGGTCGCGGGGACACCGGGGAGCTGTTTTTT. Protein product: CASSLGQGRGDTGELFF.

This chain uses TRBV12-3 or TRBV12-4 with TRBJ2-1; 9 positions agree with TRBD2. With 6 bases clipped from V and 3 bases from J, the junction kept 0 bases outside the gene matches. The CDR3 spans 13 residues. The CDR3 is CASRTSGYNEQFF. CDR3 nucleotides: TGTGCCAGCAGGACTAGCGGCTACAATGAGCAGTTCTTC.

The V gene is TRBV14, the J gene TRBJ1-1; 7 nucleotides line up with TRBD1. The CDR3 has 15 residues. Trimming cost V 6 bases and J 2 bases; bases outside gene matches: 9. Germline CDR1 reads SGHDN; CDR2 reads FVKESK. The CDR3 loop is CASRSNRQGNTEAFF. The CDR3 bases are TGTGCCAGCAGATCGAACAGACAGGGAAACACTGAAGCTTTCTTT.

CDR3: CASRKGQGGETQYF. In nucleotides, the CDR3 is TGTGCCAGCAGAAAAGGACAGGGAGGGGAGACCCAGTACTTC. This chain connects TRBV2 to TRBJ2-5; D is perhaps TRBD1 (8 bases). V shed 6 bases and J shed 5 bases, with 16 bases lying between them. The CDR3 consists of 14 residues. The germline gives CDR1 SNHLY, CDR2 FYNNEI.

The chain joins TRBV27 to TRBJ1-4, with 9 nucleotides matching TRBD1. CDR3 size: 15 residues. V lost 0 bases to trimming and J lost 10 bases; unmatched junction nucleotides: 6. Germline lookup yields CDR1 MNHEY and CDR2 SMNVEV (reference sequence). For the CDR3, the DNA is TGTGCCAGCAGTTTATCCGGGACAGGGTTCCGAAAACTGTTTTTT. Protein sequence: CASSLSGTGFRKLFF. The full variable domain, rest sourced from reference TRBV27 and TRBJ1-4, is EAQVTQNPRYLITVTGKKLTVTCSQNMNHEYMSWYRQDPGLGLRQIYYSMNVEVTDKGDVPEGYKVSRKEKRNFPLILESPSPNQTSLYFCASSLSGTGFRKLFFGSGTQLSVL.